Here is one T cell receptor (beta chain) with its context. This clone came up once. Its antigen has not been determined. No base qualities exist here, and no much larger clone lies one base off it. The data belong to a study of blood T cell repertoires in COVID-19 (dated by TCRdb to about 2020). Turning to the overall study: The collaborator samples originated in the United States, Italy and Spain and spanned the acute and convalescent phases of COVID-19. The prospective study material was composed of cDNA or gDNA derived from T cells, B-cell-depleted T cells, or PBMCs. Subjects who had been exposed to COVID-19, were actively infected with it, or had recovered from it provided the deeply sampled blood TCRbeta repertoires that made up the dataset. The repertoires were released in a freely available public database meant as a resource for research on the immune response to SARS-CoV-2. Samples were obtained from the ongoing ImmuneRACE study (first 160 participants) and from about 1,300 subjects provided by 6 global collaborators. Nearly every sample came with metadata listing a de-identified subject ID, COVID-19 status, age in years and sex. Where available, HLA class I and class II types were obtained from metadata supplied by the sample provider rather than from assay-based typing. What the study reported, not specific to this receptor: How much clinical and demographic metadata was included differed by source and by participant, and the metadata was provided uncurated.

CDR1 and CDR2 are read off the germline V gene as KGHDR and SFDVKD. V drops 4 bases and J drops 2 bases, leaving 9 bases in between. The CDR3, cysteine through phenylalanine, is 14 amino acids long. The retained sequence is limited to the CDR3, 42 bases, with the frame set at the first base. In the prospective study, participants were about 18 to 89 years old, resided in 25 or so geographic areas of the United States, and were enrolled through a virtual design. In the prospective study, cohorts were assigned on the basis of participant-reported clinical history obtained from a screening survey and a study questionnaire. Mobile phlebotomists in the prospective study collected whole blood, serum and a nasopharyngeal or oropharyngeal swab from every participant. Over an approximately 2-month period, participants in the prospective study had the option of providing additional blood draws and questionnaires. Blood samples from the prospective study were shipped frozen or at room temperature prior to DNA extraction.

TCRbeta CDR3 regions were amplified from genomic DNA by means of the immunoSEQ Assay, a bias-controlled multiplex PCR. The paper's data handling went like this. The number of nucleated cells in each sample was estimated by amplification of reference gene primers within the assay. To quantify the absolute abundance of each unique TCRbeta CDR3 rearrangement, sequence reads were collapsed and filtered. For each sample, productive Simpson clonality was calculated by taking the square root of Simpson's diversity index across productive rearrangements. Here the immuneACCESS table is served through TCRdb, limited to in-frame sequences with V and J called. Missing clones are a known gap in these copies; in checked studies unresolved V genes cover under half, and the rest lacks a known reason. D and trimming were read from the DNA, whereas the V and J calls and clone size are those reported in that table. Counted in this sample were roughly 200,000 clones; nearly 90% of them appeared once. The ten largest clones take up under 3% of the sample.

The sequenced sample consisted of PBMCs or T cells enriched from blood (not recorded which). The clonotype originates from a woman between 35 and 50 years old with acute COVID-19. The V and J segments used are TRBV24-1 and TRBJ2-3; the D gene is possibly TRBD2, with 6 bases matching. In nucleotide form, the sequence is TGTGCCACCAGTGACGCGGGGTTCACAGATACGCAGTATTTT. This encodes CATSDAGFTDTQYF.